Many counts were recorded for the clone carrying this T cell receptor (beta chain). Antigen: not known. Stable hyperthyroidism meant no progression to ophthalmopathy within 18 months of follow-up. Out of about 10 ml of fresh peripheral blood, PBMCs were obtained. These data come from a study of Graves' ophthalmopathy and Graves' hyperthyroidism. For the study at large: The authors collected peripheral blood at initial diagnosis, before any treatment.

CDR1 is KGHSH, CDR2 LQKENI, per germline. Deletions cut 0 bases from V and 5 bases from J, with 13 bases between. The CDR3 length is 15 residues. Study-wide results and caveats: A majority of expanded thyroid clonotypes exceeding 0.001 frequency were likewise present in blood.

Investigators amplified TCR beta CDR3 regions from RNA transcripts. Second-round multiplex PCR followed a first-round RT-PCR using HTBI primers. One entry per CDR3 protein results from TCRdb running MiXCR on the multiplex PCR reads. The sample includes 400,000 to 500,000 distinct CDR3 sequences, under 25% of them seen just once. This TCR derives from a woman aged 18-35 years with stable Graves' hyperthyroidism. Sequencing used peripheral blood. V gene TRBV18 combines with J gene TRBJ2-5; D tentatively fits TRBD1 or TRBD2 (5 bases each). The CDR3 loop is CASSPPAGSVETQYF. In DNA, the CDR3 is TGTGCCAGCTCACCACCTGCAGGGAGCGTGGAGACCCAGTACTTC.